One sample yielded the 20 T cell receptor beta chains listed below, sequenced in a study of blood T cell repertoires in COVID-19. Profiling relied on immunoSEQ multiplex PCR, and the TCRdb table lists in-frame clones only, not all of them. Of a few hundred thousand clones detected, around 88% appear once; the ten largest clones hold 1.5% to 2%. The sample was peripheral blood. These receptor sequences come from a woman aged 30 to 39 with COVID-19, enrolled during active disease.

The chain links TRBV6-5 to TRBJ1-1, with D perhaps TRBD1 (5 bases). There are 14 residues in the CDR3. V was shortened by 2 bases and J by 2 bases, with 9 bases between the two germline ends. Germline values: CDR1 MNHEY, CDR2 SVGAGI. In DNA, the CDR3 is TGTGCCAGCAGTTACGGCAGGGCCAACACTGAAGCTTTCTTT. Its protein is CASSYGRANTEAFF.

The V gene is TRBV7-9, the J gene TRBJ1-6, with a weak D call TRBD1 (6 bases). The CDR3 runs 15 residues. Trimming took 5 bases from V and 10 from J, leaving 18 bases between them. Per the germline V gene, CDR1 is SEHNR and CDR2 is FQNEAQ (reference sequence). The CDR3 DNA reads TGTGCCAGCAGCAAAGAGGGACACAGGGCCTCACCCCTCCACTTT. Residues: CASSKEGHRASPLHF.

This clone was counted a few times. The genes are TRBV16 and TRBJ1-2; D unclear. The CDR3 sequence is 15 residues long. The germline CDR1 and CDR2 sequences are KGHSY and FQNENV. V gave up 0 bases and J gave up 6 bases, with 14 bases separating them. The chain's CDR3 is CASSQSRVPTHGYTF. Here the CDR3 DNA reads TGTGCCAGCAGCCAATCGCGGGTACCCACTCATGGCTACACCTTC.

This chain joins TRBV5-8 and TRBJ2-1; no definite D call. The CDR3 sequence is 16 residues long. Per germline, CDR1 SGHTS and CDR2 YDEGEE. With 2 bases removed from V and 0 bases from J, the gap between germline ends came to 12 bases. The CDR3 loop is CASSFRYAGSYNEQFF. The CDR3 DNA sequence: TGTGCCAGCAGCTTCCGGTACGCTGGCTCCTACAATGAGCAGTTCTTC.

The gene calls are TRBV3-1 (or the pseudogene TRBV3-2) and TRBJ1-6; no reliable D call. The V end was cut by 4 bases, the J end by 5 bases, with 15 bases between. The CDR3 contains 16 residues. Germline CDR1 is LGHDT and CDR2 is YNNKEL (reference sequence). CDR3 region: CASSPEAGIDNSPLHF. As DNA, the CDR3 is TGTGCCAGCAGCCCAGAAGCAGGAATCGATAATTCACCCCTCCACTTT.

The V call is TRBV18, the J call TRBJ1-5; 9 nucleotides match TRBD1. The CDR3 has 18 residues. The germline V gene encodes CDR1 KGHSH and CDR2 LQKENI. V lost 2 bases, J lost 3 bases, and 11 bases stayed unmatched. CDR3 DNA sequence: TGTGCCAGCTCACCATCGGCTACCGGGACAGGGATCAATCAGCCCCAGCATTTT. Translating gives CASSPSATGTGINQPQHF.

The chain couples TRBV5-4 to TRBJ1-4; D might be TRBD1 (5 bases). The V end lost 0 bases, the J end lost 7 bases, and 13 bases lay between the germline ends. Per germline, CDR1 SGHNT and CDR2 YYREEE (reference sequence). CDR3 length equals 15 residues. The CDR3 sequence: CASSLGGTSIEKLFF. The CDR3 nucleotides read TGTGCCAGCAGCTTGGGCGGGACGAGCATTGAAAAACTGTTTTTT.

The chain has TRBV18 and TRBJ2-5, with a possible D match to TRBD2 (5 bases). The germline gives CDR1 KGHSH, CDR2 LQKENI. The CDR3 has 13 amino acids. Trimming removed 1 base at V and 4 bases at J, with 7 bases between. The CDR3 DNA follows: TGTGCCAGCTCACCACGCGGAGGAGAGACCCAGTACTTC. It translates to CASSPRGGETQYF.

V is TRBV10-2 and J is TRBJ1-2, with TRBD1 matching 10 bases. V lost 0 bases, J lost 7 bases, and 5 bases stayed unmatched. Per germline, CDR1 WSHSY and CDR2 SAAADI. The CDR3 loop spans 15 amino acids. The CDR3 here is CASSESSGTGAGYTF. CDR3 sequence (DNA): TGCGCCAGCAGTGAGTCGTCGGGGACAGGGGCTGGCTACACCTTC.

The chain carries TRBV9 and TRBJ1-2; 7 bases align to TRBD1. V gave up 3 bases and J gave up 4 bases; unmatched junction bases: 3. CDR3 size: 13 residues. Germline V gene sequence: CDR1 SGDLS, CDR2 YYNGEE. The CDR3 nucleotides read TGTGCCAGCAGCGACAGGGGAACCTATGGCTACACCTTC. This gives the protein CASSDRGTYGYTF. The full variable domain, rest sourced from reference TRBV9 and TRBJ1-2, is DSGVTQTPKHLITATGQRVTLRCSPRSGDLSVYWYQQSLDQGLQFLIQYYNGEERAKGNILERFSAQQFPDLHSELNLSSLELGDSALYFCASSDRGTYGYTFGSGTRLTVV.

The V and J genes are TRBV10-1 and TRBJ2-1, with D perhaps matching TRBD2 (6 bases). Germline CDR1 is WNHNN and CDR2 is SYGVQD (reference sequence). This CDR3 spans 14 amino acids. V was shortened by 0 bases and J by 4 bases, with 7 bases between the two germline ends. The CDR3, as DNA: TGCGCCAGCAGTGAGTCTGGGAGGTACAATGAGCAGTTCTTC. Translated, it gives CASSESGRYNEQFF.

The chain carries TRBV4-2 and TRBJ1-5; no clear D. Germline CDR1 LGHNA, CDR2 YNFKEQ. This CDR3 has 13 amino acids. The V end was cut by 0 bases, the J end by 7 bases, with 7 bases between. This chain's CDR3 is CASSQEVGQPQHF. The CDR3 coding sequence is TGTGCCAGCAGCCAAGAGGTGGGCCAGCCCCAGCATTTT.

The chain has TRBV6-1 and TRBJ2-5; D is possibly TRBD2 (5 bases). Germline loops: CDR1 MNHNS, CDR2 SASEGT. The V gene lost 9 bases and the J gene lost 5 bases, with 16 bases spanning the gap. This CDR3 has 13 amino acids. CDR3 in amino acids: CASRPPPGETQYF. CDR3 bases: TGTGCCAGTCGCCCCCCCCCGGGGGAGACCCAGTACTTC.

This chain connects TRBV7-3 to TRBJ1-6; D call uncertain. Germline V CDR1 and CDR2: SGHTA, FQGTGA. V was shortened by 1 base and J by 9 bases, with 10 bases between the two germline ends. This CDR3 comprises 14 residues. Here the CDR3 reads CASSLMARGSPLHF. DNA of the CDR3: TGTGCCAGCAGCTTAATGGCCCGGGGTTCACCCCTCCACTTT.

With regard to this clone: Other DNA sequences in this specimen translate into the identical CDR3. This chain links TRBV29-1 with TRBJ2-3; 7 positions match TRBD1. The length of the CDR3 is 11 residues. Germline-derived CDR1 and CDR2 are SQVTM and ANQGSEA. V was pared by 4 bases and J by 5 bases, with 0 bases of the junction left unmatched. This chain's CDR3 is CSVAGGDTQYF. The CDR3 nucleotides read TGCAGCGTTGCAGGGGGAGATACGCAGTATTTT.

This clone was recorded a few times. CDR3 nucleotides: TGTGCCATCAGCGGACAGATCGACCGGGGCTACACCTTC. This codes for CAISGQIDRGYTF. The V and J genes are TRBV10-3 and TRBJ1-2; a weak D match, TRBD1 (6 bases). Between the trimmed V and J ends, which lost 6 bases and 8 bases, there was a span of 16 bases. The germline V gene encodes CDR1 ENHRY and CDR2 SYGVKD. The CDR3 is made up of 13 amino acids.

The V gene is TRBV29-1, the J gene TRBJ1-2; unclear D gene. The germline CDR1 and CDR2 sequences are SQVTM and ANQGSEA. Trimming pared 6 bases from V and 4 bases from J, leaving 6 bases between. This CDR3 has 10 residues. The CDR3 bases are TGCAGCGTCAGAGGCTATGGCTACACCTTC. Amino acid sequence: CSVRGYGYTF.

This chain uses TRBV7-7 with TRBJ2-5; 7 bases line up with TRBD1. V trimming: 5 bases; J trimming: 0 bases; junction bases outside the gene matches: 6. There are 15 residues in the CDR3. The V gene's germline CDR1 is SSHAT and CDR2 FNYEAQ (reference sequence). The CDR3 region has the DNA TGTGCCAGCAGCCCTAACAGGGGAAACCAAGAGACCCAGTACTTC. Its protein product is CASSPNRGNQETQYF. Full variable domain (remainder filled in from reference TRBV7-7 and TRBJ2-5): GAGVSQSPRYKVTKRGQDVTLRCDPISSHATLYWYQQALGQGPEFLTYFNYEAQPDKSGLPSDRFSAERPEGSISTLTIQRTEQRDSAMYRCASSPNRGNQETQYFGPGTRLLVL.

CDR3 sequence: CASSFVPGNTGELFF. CDR3 in DNA: TGTGCCAGCAGCTTCGTCCCCGGGAACACCGGGGAGCTGTTTTTT. The chain is built from TRBV7-2 and TRBJ2-2; D is uncertain. Germline V lookup: CDR1 SGHTA, CDR2 FQGNSA. The CDR3 has 15 residues. V shed 3 bases and J shed 1 base, with 9 bases lying between them.

In nucleotides, the CDR3 is TGTGCCAGCAGTGCCGGCACAGGGGGACGTGGCTACACCTTC. Its translation: CASSAGTGGRGYTF. The chain employs TRBV27 and TRBJ1-2, with 8 bases that match TRBD1. With 5 bases clipped from V and 7 bases from J, the junction kept 9 bases outside the gene matches. Germline V CDR1 and CDR2: MNHEY, SMNVEV (reference sequence). There are 14 residues in the CDR3.